The clone carrying this TCR beta chain has ten or more counts. Antigen unknown. This specimen belongs to a study of T cells in Graves' hyperthyroidism and ophthalmopathy. In the study overall: Staff took peripheral blood when the initial diagnosis was made, before any treatment began.

The study's findings and limits: Most clonotypes expanded in the thyroid (above 0.001) were also present in blood.

RNA transcripts provided the source from which TCR beta CDR3 regions were amplified. First-round RT-PCR targeting the TCR CDR3 was performed with the HTBI primer set. Using its own MiXCR run on the multiplex PCR reads, TCRdb lists one record per CDR3 protein. The sample holds about 520,000 distinct CDR3 sequences, roughly 24% seen once. Not enrolled were patients with uncontrolled infection, other autoimmune disease, pregnancy or lactation. Thyroid ultrasound, orbital computed tomography, clinical symptoms, and serum thyroxine and TRAb underpinned diagnoses. Trimming took 1 base from V and 4 from J, leaving 7 bases between them. The CDR3 totals 13 residues.

Sequencing used blood. This sequence originates from a woman aged 30 to 39 with Graves' ophthalmopathy. The chain recombines TRBV12-3 or TRBV12-4 with TRBJ1-1; tentative D call: TRBD1 (5 bases). In DNA form, the CDR3 reads TGTGCCAGCAGTTTAGTGGGGGGCACTGAAGCTTTCTTT. Protein product: CASSLVGGTEAFF.